The source of this TCR beta chain is a study of CD8 T cells in Susac syndrome. This clonotype was observed once. Reverse transcription of 0.5 to 1 ug RNA was carried out with random hexamers. TCRdb reprocessed the immunoSEQ multiplex PCR reads with MiXCR, giving one entry per CDR3 protein. The table lists fewer than 350,000 distinct CDR3 sequences, about nine tenths of them singletons. The CDR3 has 14 residues. The ends were cut back, 2 bases at V and 5 bases at J, with 10 bases in the middle. In germline, CDR1 is MNHEY, CDR2 SMNVEV (reference sequence). The sequence was obtained from a human donor with multiple sclerosis. What was sequenced was CD8+ T cells from PBMCs. The rearrangement links TRBV27 to TRBJ1-5; perhaps TRBD1 as D (5 bases). CDR3 in DNA: TGTGCCAGCAGTTTAGGGGCCCTCTATCAGCCCCAGCATTTT. Residues: CASSLGALYQPQHF.